This entry lists 13 T cell receptor beta chains sequenced from one sample in a study of cytomegalovirus exposure and HLA in healthy donors (dated by TCRdb to the late 2010s). Receptor libraries were prepared by the immunoSEQ multiplex PCR assay. The immuneACCESS repertoire file appears here via TCRdb, limited to in-frame rearrangements. These files lack a portion of the clones; in checked studies, under half of the deficit traces to unresolved V genes, and the cause of the others is not known. This sample lists 180,000 or so clones; roughly nine tenths were detected once. 7.2% of the sample lies in the top ten. The sample comprised PBMCs. The receptors stem from a man aged 25 to 45 in good health and CMV-seropositive.

The gene calls are TRBV5-1 and TRBJ2-7; 7 nucleotides match TRBD1. The germline V gene has CDR1 SGHRS and CDR2 YFSETQ. This CDR3 is 13 amino acids long. V was clipped by 6 bases and J by 0 bases; unmatched bases: 3. CDR3 in DNA: TGCGCCAGCACGGGACAGACCTCCTACGAGCAGTACTTC. Protein sequence: CASTGQTSYEQYF.

This chain joins TRBV5-6 and TRBJ2-7, with D possibly matching TRBD2 (5 bases). The CDR3 consists of 13 residues. The germline V and J ends were trimmed by 0 bases and 4 bases, with 8 bases remaining between them. Germline-derived CDR1 and CDR2 are SGHDT and YYEEEE. This chain's CDR3 is CASSLAEVYEQYF. The CDR3 nucleotides are TGTGCCAGCAGCTTGGCGGAGGTATACGAGCAGTACTTC.

CDR3 nucleotides: TGTGCCAGCAGTTTACGAGCGGATTGGTCCTACGAGCAGTACTTC. This gives the protein CASSLRADWSYEQYF. This chain uses TRBV27 with TRBJ2-7; possibly TRBD2 for D (5 bases). The CDR3 extends over 15 amino acids. The V gene lost 2 bases and the J gene lost 1 base, with 12 bases spanning the gap. CDR1 is MNHEY and CDR2 is SMNVEV in the germline V gene (reference sequence).

The rearrangement links TRBV7-8 to TRBJ1-2; no definite D call. Germline V gene sequence: CDR1 SGHVS, CDR2 FQNEAQ. V gave up 1 base and J gave up 8 bases, with 14 bases separating them. The CDR3 is 14 residues long. CDR3 protein: CASSLGALRSGYTF. DNA of the CDR3: TGTGCCAGCAGCTTAGGGGCCCTTAGAAGCGGCTACACCTTC.

The J gene is TRBJ2-7, the V gene TRBV6-5; possibly TRBD2 for D (7 bases). CDR3 length equals 15 residues. The V end was cut by 7 bases, the J end by 3 bases, with 19 bases between. CDR1 MNHEY and CDR2 SVGAGI come from the germline V gene. CDR3 amino acids: CASIGEGGRFYEQYF. CDR3 nucleotides: TGTGCCAGCATTGGGGAGGGGGGGCGTTTCTACGAGCAGTACTTC.

This chain links TRBV25-1 with TRBJ2-5; 7 nucleotides line up with TRBD2. This CDR3 has 15 amino acids. Looked up from germline, CDR1 is MGHDK and CDR2 is SYGVNS. The V and J ends lost 1 base and 4 bases, in that order; junction bases with no gene match: 6. CDR3 loop: CASSEWTRRGETQYF. In DNA form, the CDR3 reads TGTGCCAGCAGTGAATGGACTAGAAGGGGAGAGACCCAGTACTTC.

This CDR3 is CASSQERALRSSAPEAFF. The CDR3 DNA is TGCGCCAGCAGCCAAGAACGGGCTCTAAGAAGTTCCGCCCCTGAAGCTTTCTTT. The gene calls are TRBV4-1 and TRBJ1-1; D is undetermined. This CDR3 comprises 18 residues. Per the germline V gene, CDR1 is MGHRA and CDR2 is YSYEKL. The V gene lost 0 bases and the J gene lost 6 bases, with 23 bases spanning the gap.

The CDR3 nucleotides read TGTGCCAGCAGACTCGGGGGAAGAGCGAACCACGAGCAGTACTTC. This codes for CASRLGGRANHEQYF. This chain joins TRBV5-6 and TRBJ2-7; D possibly corresponds to TRBD2 (6 bases). The CDR3 extends over 15 amino acids. Trimming took off 5 bases at V and 5 bases at J, with 20 bases between the two ends. Germline loops: CDR1 SGHDT, CDR2 YYEEEE.

The rearrangement uses TRBV15 and TRBJ1-1; D is ambiguous. CDR1 and CDR2 from the germline V gene are LNHNV and YYDKDF (reference sequence). V lost 1 base, J lost 1 base, and 7 bases lay in between. The CDR3 contains 14 residues. Written as DNA, the CDR3 is TGTGCCACCAGCAGAGTTAGGGCGAACACTGAAGCTTTCTTT. Translated: CATSRVRANTEAFF.

The V gene is TRBV2, the J gene TRBJ1-1; D call uncertain. There are 16 residues in the CDR3. Germline CDR1 and CDR2: SNHLY and FYNNEI. V shed 3 bases and J shed 0 bases, with 14 bases lying between them. CDR3 in DNA: TGTGCCAGCAGTGATGCGGGTCCTACTATGAACACTGAAGCTTTCTTT. Translating it yields CASSDAGPTMNTEAFF.

The chain recombines TRBV11-2 with TRBJ1-1, with a weak D call TRBD1 (6 bases). Per germline, CDR1 SGHAT and CDR2 FQNNGV. This CDR3 is 14 amino acids long. With 6 bases removed from V and 1 base from J, the gap between germline ends came to 12 bases. CDR3 sequence (DNA): TGTGCCAGCAGTTACGGGGGGCGGAACACTGAAGCTTTCTTT. Translating gives CASSYGGRNTEAFF. Full variable domain (missing parts from reference TRBV11-2 and TRBJ1-1): EAGVAQSPRYKIIEKRQSVAFWCNPISGHATLYWYQQILGQGPKLLIQFQNNGVVDDSQLPKDRFSAERLKGVDSTLKIQPAKLEDSAVYLCASSYGGRNTEAFFGQGTRLTVV.

The chain recombines TRBV30 with TRBJ2-7, with D possibly TRBD1 on 5 matching bases. Deletions cut 4 bases from V and 2 bases from J, with 9 bases between. The CDR3 contains 12 residues. Germline CDR1 and CDR2: GTSNPN and SVGIG (reference sequence). CDR3: CAWIDRTYEQYF. CDR3 sequence (DNA): TGTGCCTGGATTGACAGAACCTACGAGCAGTACTTC.

V gene TRBV4-1 combines with J gene TRBJ1-6; 9 bases align to TRBD1. The J segment lost 7 bases and the V segment lost 2 bases, leaving 12 bases of the junction unmatched. This CDR3 region has 18 residues. Germline-derived CDR1 and CDR2 are MGHRA and YSYEKL. This CDR3 is CASSQIPLIQGANSPLHF. The DNA of the CDR3 is TGCGCCAGCAGCCAAATTCCTCTGATACAGGGGGCAAATTCACCCCTCCACTTT.